Listed here are 25 T cell receptor beta chains from one sample, sequenced in a study of blood T cell repertoires in COVID-19. TCRdb keeps only in-frame clones here, not all; method: immunoSEQ multiplex PCR. This table holds about 440,000 clones, 70% to 90% found once. Material: PBMCs or T cells enriched from blood (not recorded which). Source of these receptors: a woman between 18 and 29 years old with acute COVID-19.

The rearrangement joins TRBV20-1 to TRBJ2-1; tentatively, D is TRBD2 (7 bases). CDR3 length: 11 residues. With 5 bases removed from V and 9 bases from J, the gap between germline ends came to 11 bases. CDR1 DFQATT and CDR2 SNEGSKA come from the germline V gene (reference sequence). The CDR3, as DNA: TGCAGTGCTGAAGGGGGGGGTGAGCAGTTCTTC. It translates to CSAEGGGEQFF.

This clone was recorded at least ten times. This chain uses TRBV7-9 with TRBJ1-1, with TRBD1 identical over 8 bases. Germline assignment: CDR1 SEHNR and CDR2 FQNEAQ (reference sequence). V lost 4 bases, J lost 5 bases, and 6 bases stayed unmatched. The CDR3 consists of 14 residues. The CDR3 nucleotides read TGTGCCAGCAGCTCCGGACAGGGAAAGACTGAAGCTTTCTTT. Protein: CASSSGQGKTEAFF.

The chain joins TRBV5-1 to TRBJ2-2, with 8 bases aligning to TRBD2. The CDR3 consists of 17 residues. J gave up 2 bases and V 0 bases, and 6 bases lay outside the gene matches. Germline V CDR1 and CDR2: SGHRS, YFSETQ. The CDR3 protein is CASSLGVSGSNTGELFF. The DNA for the CDR3 is TGCGCCAGCAGCTTGGGAGTAAGCGGGAGCAACACCGGGGAGCTGTTTTTT.

V and J are TRBV20-1 and TRBJ2-1; D remains ambiguous. V was clipped by 5 bases and J by 9 bases, with 11 bases between them. The CDR3 covers 11 residues. Per germline, CDR1 DFQATT and CDR2 SNEGSKA (reference sequence). The CDR3 coding sequence is TGCAGTGCTGCCCGCGGATTTGAGCAGTTCTTC. This gives the protein CSAARGFEQFF.

CDR3 sequence: CASTKESNTGELFF. As DNA, the CDR3 is TGTGCCAGCACCAAGGAGTCGAACACCGGGGAGCTGTTTTTT. The J gene is TRBJ2-2, the V gene TRBV9; D remains unclear. The V and J ends lost 6 bases and 0 bases respectively, with 9 bases between them. Germline CDR1 reads SGDLS; CDR2 reads YYNGEE. The CDR3 runs to 14 residues.

This clone was recorded a few times. The chain has TRBV28 and TRBJ1-5; a weak D match, TRBD1 (6 bases). The CDR3 is 16 amino acids. Germline V lookup: CDR1 MDHEN, CDR2 SYDVKM. Trimming took off 5 bases at V and 1 base at J, with 15 bases between the two ends. CDR3 sequence: CASSIRGAGSNQPQHF. CDR3 in DNA: TGTGCCAGCAGTATCAGGGGCGCAGGGAGCAATCAGCCCCAGCATTTT.

This clone was detected only a few times. The chain joins TRBV25-1 to TRBJ1-1; D might be TRBD1 (6 bases). From germline, CDR1 is MGHDK and CDR2 SYGVNS. The CDR3 spans 12 residues. V lost 6 bases to trimming and J lost 5 bases, with 10 bases between them. The chain's CDR3 is CASREGGTEAFF. CDR3 DNA: TGTGCCAGCAGGGAGGGGGGGACTGAAGCTTTCTTT.

The genes are TRBV10-1 and TRBJ2-2, with TRBD1 identical over 8 bases. Germline CDR1 reads WNHNN; CDR2 reads SYGVQD (reference sequence). This CDR3 is built from 14 residues. V lost 2 bases and J lost 8; bases outside the gene matches: 4. The CDR3 sequence is CASSERTGFGELFF. The CDR3, as DNA: TGCGCCAGCAGTGAGCGGACAGGGTTTGGGGAGCTGTTTTTT.

The chain couples TRBV7-9 to TRBJ1-5, with D maybe TRBD1 (5 bases). Trimming pared 4 bases from V and 4 bases from J, leaving 17 bases between. This CDR3 is built from 16 residues. Germline CDR1 is SEHNR and CDR2 is FQNEAQ (reference sequence). The CDR3 is CASSYSGQGFNQPQHF. DNA for the CDR3: TGTGCCAGCAGCTATAGTGGGCAGGGTTTTAATCAGCCCCAGCATTTT.

The chain links TRBV9 to TRBJ2-5; D perhaps matches TRBD1 (5 bases). Germline V gene sequence: CDR1 SGDLS, CDR2 YYNGEE. The CDR3 is 13 residues long. Trimming shortened V by 5 bases and J by 4 bases, and 12 bases separated the two germline ends. CDR3 DNA: TGTGCCAGCAGTGTATCAGGGTTAGAGACCCAGTACTTC. Translated, it gives CASSVSGLETQYF.

This chain joins TRBV5-1 and TRBJ1-6, with no clear D. Trimming removed 4 bases from V and 0 bases from J, with 14 bases in between. The CDR3 contains 17 residues. CDR1 is SGHRS, CDR2 YFSETQ, per germline. The DNA for the CDR3 is TGCGCCAGCAGCCCAGACACCACGACCTCCTATAATTCACCCCTCCACTTT. Translated, it gives CASSPDTTTSYNSPLHF.

This chain connects TRBV5-6 to TRBJ1-3; D not certain. The V end was cut by 4 bases, the J end by 3 bases, with 2 bases between. The germline V gene has CDR1 SGHDT and CDR2 YYEEEE. The CDR3 contains 11 residues. CDR3 sequence (DNA): TGTGCCAGCAGCCGTGGAAACACCATATATTTT. It specifies CASSRGNTIYF.

This chain uses TRBV9 with TRBJ1-3; no definite D call. V was trimmed by 5 bases and J by 0 bases, leaving 15 bases between them. The CDR3 extends over 16 amino acids. Germline lookup yields CDR1 SGDLS and CDR2 YYNGEE. The DNA for the CDR3 is TGTGCCAGCAGTATATACAGCCTCAACTCTGGAAACACCATATATTTT. Its translation is CASSIYSLNSGNTIYF. The complete variable domain, with remaining parts taken from reference TRBV9 and TRBJ1-3, reads DSGVTQTPKHLITATGQRVTLRCSPRSGDLSVYWYQQSLDQGLQFLIQYYNGEERAKGNILERFSAQQFPDLHSELNLSSLELGDSALYFCASSIYSLNSGNTIYFGEGSWLTVV.

The chain employs TRBV7-9 and TRBJ2-1, with 10 bases matching TRBD2. The length of the CDR3 is 16 residues. Germline V gives CDR1 SEHNR, CDR2 FQNEAQ (reference sequence). J was trimmed by 9 bases and V by 3 bases; bases with no gene match: 11. As DNA, the CDR3 is TGTGCCAGCAGCTTCCTAGCGGGGGTGACCGAGACTGAGCAGTTCTTC. Its translation: CASSFLAGVTETEQFF. Together with reference TRBV7-9 and TRBJ2-1, the CDR3 gives the full variable domain: DTGVSQNPRHKITKRGQNVTFRCDPISEHNRLYWYRQTLGQGPEFLTYFQNEAQLEKSRLLSDRFSAERPKGSFSTLEIQRTEQGDSAMYLCASSFLAGVTETEQFFGPGTRLTVL.

The genes are TRBV6-5 and TRBJ2-3; 9 nucleotides align to TRBD2. CDR1 is MNHEY, CDR2 SVGAGI, per germline. The CDR3 runs to 15 residues. V was clipped by 3 bases and J by 3 bases; unmatched bases: 4. The CDR3 protein is CASSYGGRGTDTQYF. The CDR3 coding sequence is TGTGCCAGCAGTTATGGCGGGAGGGGAACAGATACGCAGTATTTT.

This clone has just one count. This chain links TRBV5-4 with TRBJ1-1; D gene ambiguous. Trimming left V 4 bases short and J 3 bases short, with 10 bases between. The CDR3 contains 13 residues. From germline, CDR1 is SGHNT and CDR2 YYREEE (reference sequence). This CDR3 reads CASSLDSYTEAFF. The DNA for the CDR3 is TGTGCCAGCAGCCTGGACTCGTACACTGAAGCTTTCTTT. The entire variable domain, with the rest obtained from reference TRBV5-4 and TRBJ1-1, is as follows: ETGVTQSPTHLIKTRGQQVTLRCSSQSGHNTVSWYQQALGQGPQFIFQYYREEENGRGNFPPRFSGLQFPNYSSELNVNALELDDSALYLCASSLDSYTEAFFGQGTRLTVV.

The rearrangement uses TRBV6-4 and TRBJ1-1; unclear D gene. This CDR3 is built from 13 residues. Germline CDR1 is MRHNA and CDR2 is SNTAGT. V lost 4 bases, J lost 4 bases, and 10 bases lay in between. The CDR3 DNA sequence: TGTGCCAGCAGTGCCTATGAGGGCACTGAAGCTTTCTTT. Encoded protein: CASSAYEGTEAFF.

In its sample, this clone was seen once. The genes are TRBV10-3 and TRBJ2-5, with 7 bases lining up with TRBD1. The germline V gene encodes CDR1 ENHRY and CDR2 SYGVKD. The ends lost 5 bases at V and 0 bases at J; junction bases unmatched: 6. The CDR3 contains 15 residues. CDR3 residues: CAISHPGTDQETQYF. The CDR3 DNA sequence: TGTGCCATCAGTCACCCCGGGACAGACCAAGAGACCCAGTACTTC.

The chain combines TRBV19 with TRBJ2-1, with 11 nucleotides matching TRBD2. CDR1 and CDR2 from the germline V gene are LNHDA and SQIVND (reference sequence). J was trimmed by 9 bases and V by 6 bases; bases with no gene match: 10. The CDR3 runs 15 residues. The CDR3 sequence: CASRAGGTSGIEQFF. Here the CDR3 DNA reads TGTGCCAGTAGAGCCGGCGGGACTAGCGGCATTGAGCAGTTCTTC.

CDR3 nucleotide sequence: TGCGCCAGCAGCCAAGAACACGGCCAACAACGGGCCCAGTACTTC. It specifies CASSQEHGQQRAQYF. This chain joins TRBV4-1 and TRBJ2-5; no definite D call. The CDR3 length is 15 residues. Germline CDR1 MGHRA, CDR2 YSYEKL. Trimming took off 0 bases at V and 9 bases at J, with 17 bases between the two ends.

The chain links TRBV28 to TRBJ1-1, with D perhaps matching TRBD1 (5 bases). Trimming pared 8 bases from V and 6 bases from J, leaving 13 bases between. The CDR3 is 12 residues long. The V gene's germline CDR1 is MDHEN and CDR2 SYDVKM. The CDR3 region is CASHVSGAEAFF. The DNA of the CDR3 is TGTGCCAGCCATGTCTCGGGGGCTGAAGCTTTCTTT.

The chain is built from TRBV7-2 and TRBJ1-2, with 7 bases identical to TRBD1. Per germline, CDR1 SGHTA and CDR2 FQGNSA. With V trimmed by 1 base and J by 2 bases, 4 bases remained unmatched. This CDR3 has 15 amino acids. DNA for the CDR3: TGTGCCAGCAGCTTAGGGAACAGGGGAAACTATGGCTACACCTTC. It codes for CASSLGNRGNYGYTF. Based on the CDR3 plus reference TRBV7-2 and TRBJ1-2, the full variable domain is GAGVSQSPSNKVTEKGKDVELRCDPISGHTALYWYRQSLGQGLEFLIYFQGNSAPDKSGLPSDRFSAERTGGSVSTLTIQRTQQEDSAVYLCASSLGNRGNYGYTFGSGTRLTVV.

The chain recombines TRBV27 with TRBJ2-5; 7 positions match TRBD1. CDR1 is MNHEY and CDR2 is SMNVEV in the germline V gene (reference sequence). Losses at the gene ends were 5 bases for V and 3 bases for J; bases not matched to a gene: 6. CDR3 length: 14 amino acids. The CDR3 coding sequence is TGTGCCAGCAGTCGACAGGGTTTTAAAGAGACCCAGTACTTC. Amino acids: CASSRQGFKETQYF.

The chain joins TRBV27 to TRBJ2-2, with D tentatively TRBD1 (6 bases). CDR1 and CDR2 from the germline V gene are MNHEY and SMNVEV (reference sequence). Trimming pared 3 bases from V and 0 bases from J, leaving 17 bases between. The CDR3 sequence is 18 residues long. This CDR3 is CASSLRVGGAPNTGELFF. In DNA form, the CDR3 reads TGTGCCAGCAGTTTGCGGGTAGGGGGAGCCCCGAACACCGGGGAGCTGTTTTTT.

The CDR3 DNA reads as TGCGCCAGCAGCTTGCCGAGACTACACACAGATACGCAGTATTTT. This sequence encodes CASSLPRLHTDTQYF. This chain uses TRBV5-1 with TRBJ2-3; TRBD2 might be the D (5 bases). V gave up 1 base and J gave up 2 bases, with 11 bases separating them. Germline CDR1 SGHRS, CDR2 YFSETQ. This CDR3 has 15 residues.